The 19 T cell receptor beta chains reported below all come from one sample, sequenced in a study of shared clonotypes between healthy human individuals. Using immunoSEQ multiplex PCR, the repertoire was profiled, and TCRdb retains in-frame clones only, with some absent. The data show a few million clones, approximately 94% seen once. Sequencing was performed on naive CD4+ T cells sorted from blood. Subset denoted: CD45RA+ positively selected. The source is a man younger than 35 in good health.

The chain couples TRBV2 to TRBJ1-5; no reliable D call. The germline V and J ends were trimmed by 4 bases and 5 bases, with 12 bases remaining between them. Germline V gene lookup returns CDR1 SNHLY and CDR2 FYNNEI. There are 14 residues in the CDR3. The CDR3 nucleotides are TGTGCCAGCAGTGTAGTAGGAAGGGATCAGCCCCAGCATTTT. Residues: CASSVVGRDQPQHF.

DNA for the CDR3: TGTGCCAGCAGCTTGTGGGCAGGGGACACTGAAGCTTTCTTT. Protein sequence: CASSLWAGDTEAFF. This chain uses TRBV5-4 with TRBJ1-1; the D gene is possibly TRBD1 (6 bases). Germline-derived CDR1 and CDR2 are SGHNT and YYREEE (reference sequence). Trimming left V 1 base short and J 3 bases short, with 10 bases between. This CDR3 comprises 14 residues.

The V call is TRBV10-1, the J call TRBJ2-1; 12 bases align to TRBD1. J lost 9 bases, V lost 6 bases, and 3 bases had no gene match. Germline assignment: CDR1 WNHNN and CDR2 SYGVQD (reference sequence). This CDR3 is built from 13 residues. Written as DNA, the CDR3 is TGCGCCAGCAGCCGGGACAGGGGGCTTGAGCAGTTCTTC. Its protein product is CASSRDRGLEQFF.

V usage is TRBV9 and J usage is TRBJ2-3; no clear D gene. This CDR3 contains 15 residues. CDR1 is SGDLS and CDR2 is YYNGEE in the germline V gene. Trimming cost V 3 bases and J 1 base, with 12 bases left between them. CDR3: CASSGRALGTDTQYF. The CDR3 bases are TGTGCCAGCAGCGGCCGGGCGTTAGGCACAGATACGCAGTATTTT.

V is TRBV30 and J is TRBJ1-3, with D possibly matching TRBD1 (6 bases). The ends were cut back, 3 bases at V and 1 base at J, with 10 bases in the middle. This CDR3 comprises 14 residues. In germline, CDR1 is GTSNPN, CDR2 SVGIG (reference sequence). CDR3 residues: CAWRETGSGNTIYF. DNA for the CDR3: TGTGCCTGGAGGGAAACAGGGTCTGGAAACACCATATATTTT.

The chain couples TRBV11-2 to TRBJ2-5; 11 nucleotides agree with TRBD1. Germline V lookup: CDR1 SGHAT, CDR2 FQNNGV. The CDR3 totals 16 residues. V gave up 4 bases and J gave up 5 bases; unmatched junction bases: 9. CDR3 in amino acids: CASSSIRDRGWETQYF. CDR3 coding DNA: TGTGCCAGCAGCTCAATCCGGGACAGGGGGTGGGAGACCCAGTACTTC.

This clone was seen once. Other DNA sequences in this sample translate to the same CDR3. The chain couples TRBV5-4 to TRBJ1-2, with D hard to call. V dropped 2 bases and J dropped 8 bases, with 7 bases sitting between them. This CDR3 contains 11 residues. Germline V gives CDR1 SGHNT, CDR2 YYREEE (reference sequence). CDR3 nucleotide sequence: TGTGCCAGCAGCTTTGGGTGGGGCTACACCTTC. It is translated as CASSFGWGYTF.

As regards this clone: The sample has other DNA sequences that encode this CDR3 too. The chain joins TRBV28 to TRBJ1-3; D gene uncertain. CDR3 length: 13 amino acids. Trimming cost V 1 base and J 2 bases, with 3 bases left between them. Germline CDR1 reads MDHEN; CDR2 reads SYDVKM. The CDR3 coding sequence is TGTGCCAGCAGTTTATCTGCTGGAAACACCATATATTTT. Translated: CASSLSAGNTIYF.

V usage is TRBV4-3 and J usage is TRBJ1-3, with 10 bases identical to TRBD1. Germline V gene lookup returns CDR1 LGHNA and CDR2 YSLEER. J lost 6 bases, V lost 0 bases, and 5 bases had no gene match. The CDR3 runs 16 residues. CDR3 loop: CASSQDRGTGVNTIYF. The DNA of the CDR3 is TGCGCCAGCAGCCAAGATCGAGGGACAGGGGTAAACACCATATATTTT.

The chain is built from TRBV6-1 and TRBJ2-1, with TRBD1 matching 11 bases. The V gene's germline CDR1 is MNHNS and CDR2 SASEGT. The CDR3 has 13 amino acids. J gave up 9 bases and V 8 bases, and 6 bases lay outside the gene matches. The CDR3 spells CASVDRGRPEQFF. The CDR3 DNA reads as TGTGCCAGCGTGGACAGGGGGCGTCCTGAGCAGTTCTTC.

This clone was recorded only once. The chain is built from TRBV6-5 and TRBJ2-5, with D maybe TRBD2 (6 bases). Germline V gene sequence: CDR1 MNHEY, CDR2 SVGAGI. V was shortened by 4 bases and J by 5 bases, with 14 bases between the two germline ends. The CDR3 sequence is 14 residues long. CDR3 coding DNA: TGTGCCAGCAGTTTAGCGGTTGAGAGGGAGACCCAGTACTTC. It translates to CASSLAVERETQYF.

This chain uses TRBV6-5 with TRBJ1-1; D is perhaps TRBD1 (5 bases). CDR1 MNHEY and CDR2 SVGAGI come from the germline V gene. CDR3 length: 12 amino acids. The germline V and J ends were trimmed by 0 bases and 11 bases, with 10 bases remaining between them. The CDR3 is CASSYSTGRAFF. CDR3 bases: TGTGCCAGCAGTTACTCGACGGGGCGGGCTTTCTTT.

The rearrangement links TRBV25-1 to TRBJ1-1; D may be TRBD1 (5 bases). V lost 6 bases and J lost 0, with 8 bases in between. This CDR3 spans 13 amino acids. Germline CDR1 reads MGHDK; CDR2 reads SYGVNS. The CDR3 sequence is CASRDILNTEAFF. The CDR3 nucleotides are TGTGCCAGCAGGGACATACTGAACACTGAAGCTTTCTTT.

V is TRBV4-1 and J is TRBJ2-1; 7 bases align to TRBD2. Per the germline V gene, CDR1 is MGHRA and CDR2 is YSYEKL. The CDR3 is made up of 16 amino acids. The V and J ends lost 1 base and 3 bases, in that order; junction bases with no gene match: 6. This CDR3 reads CASSQVFTSDYNEQFF. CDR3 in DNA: TGCGCCAGCAGCCAAGTCTTTACTAGCGACTACAATGAGCAGTTCTTC.

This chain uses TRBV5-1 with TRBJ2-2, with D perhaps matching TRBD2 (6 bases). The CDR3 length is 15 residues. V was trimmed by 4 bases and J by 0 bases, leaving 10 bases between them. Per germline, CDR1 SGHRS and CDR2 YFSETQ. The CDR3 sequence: CASSVSGANTGELFF. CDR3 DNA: TGCGCCAGCAGCGTTAGCGGCGCGAACACCGGGGAGCTGTTTTTT.

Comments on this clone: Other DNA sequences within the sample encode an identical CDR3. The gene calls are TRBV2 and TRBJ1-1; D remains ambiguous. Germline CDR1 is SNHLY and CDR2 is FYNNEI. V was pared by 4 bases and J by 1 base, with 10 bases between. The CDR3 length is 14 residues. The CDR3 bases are TGTGCCAGCAGTGCCGGAAGAGGGAACACTGAAGCTTTCTTT. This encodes CASSAGRGNTEAFF.

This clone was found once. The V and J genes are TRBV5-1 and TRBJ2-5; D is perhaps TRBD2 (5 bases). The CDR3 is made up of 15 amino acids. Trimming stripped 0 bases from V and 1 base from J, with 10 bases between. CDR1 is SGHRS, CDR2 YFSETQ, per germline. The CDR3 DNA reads TGCGCCAGCAGCTTGGGGGGAGCCACCCAAGAGACCCAGTACTTC. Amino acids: CASSLGGATQETQYF.

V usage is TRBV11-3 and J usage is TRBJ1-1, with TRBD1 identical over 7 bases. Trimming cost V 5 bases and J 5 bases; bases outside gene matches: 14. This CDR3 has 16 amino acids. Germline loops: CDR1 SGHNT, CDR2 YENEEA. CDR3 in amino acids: CASSPGGRSKMTEAFF. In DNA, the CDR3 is TGTGCCAGCAGCCCAGGGGGTCGAAGTAAGATGACTGAAGCTTTCTTT.

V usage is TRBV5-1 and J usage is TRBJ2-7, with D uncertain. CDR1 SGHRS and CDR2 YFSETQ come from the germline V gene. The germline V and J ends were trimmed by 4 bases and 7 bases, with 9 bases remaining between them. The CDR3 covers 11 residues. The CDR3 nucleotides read TGCGCCAGCAGCATACGACGGGAGCAGTACTTC. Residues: CASSIRREQYF.